These T cell receptor beta chains were read from a single sample in a study of blood T cell repertoires in COVID-19. Measured with immunoSEQ multiplex PCR; TCRdb has only the in-frame clones, and not every one. Of approximately 200,000 clones detected, about 86% appear once; the ten largest clones hold less than 3.5%. The source material was peripheral blood. These receptors all come from a woman aged 25 to 39 with active or convalescent COVID-19. The CDR3 runs from the conserved cysteine through the conserved F or W. Fields, in order: D gene, clone size, J gene, V gene, CDR3 protein, CDR3 DNA. The D gene is left open where the match is weak. Not every row has a clone size; where given, it reads once, few, many or a size class.

d_call: NA; clone_size: NA; j_call: TRBJ2-5; v_call: TRBV14; cdr3_aa: CASSPGWETPETQYF; cdr3_nt: TGTGCCAGCAGCCCCGGATGGGAGACTCCCGAGACCCAGTACTTC
d_call: NA; clone_size: NA; j_call: TRBJ2-2; v_call: TRBV12-3/TRBV12-4; cdr3_aa: CASSLDIGELFF; cdr3_nt: TGTGCCAGCAGTTTAGACATCGGGGAGCTGTTTTTT
d_call: NA; clone_size: NA; j_call: TRBJ1-2; v_call: TRBV4-1; cdr3_aa: CASSQVSQGDYGYTF; cdr3_nt: TGCGCCAGCAGCCAAGTGTCACAGGGAGACTATGGCTACACCTTC
d_call: TRBD1; clone_size: NA; j_call: TRBJ2-1; v_call: TRBV19; cdr3_aa: CASSMDRQGNNEQFF; cdr3_nt: TGTGCCAGTAGTATGGATCGACAGGGGAACAATGAGCAGTTCTTC
d_call: NA; clone_size: NA; j_call: TRBJ1-5; v_call: TRBV7-9; cdr3_aa: CASSSGGPGGNQPQHF; cdr3_nt: TGTGCCAGCAGCTCCGGGGGGCCGGGGGGAAATCAGCCCCAGCATTTT
d_call: TRBD2; clone_size: few; j_call: TRBJ2-7; v_call: TRBV4-1; cdr3_aa: CASSQESSGSSYEQYF; cdr3_nt: TGCGCCAGCAGCCAAGAGTCTAGCGGGAGCTCCTACGAGCAGTACTTC
d_call: TRBD2; clone_size: few; j_call: TRBJ2-3; v_call: TRBV9; cdr3_aa: CASHPYPRTSGDTDTQYF; cdr3_nt: TGTGCCAGCCATCCCTATCCAAGGACTAGCGGGGACACAGATACGCAGTATTTT
d_call: NA; clone_size: NA; j_call: TRBJ1-1; v_call: TRBV19; cdr3_aa: CASSMGLRTEAFF; cdr3_nt: TGTGCCAGTAGTATGGGGCTAAGGACTGAAGCTTTCTTT
d_call: TRBD2; clone_size: NA; j_call: TRBJ2-7; v_call: TRBV28; cdr3_aa: CASIPPGGPSYEQYF; cdr3_nt: TGTGCCAGCATCCCGCCGGGGGGTCCCTCCTACGAGCAGTACTTC
d_call: NA; clone_size: NA; j_call: TRBJ2-2; v_call: TRBV3-1/TRBV3-2; cdr3_aa: CASSQGLSSTGELFF; cdr3_nt: TGTGCCAGCAGCCAAGGGTTGTCGAGCACCGGGGAGCTGTTTTTT
d_call: TRBD1; clone_size: NA; j_call: TRBJ1-4; v_call: TRBV6-5; cdr3_aa: CASSITGTGVEKLFF; cdr3_nt: TGTGCCAGCAGTATAACCGGGACAGGGGTTGAAAAACTGTTTTTT
d_call: TRBD2; clone_size: NA; j_call: TRBJ2-1; v_call: TRBV28; cdr3_aa: CASSQMGLAGAATYNEQFF; cdr3_nt: TGTGCCAGCAGTCAAATGGGACTAGCGGGAGCTGCCACCTACAATGAGCAGTTCTTC
d_call: TRBD1; clone_size: NA; j_call: TRBJ1-6; v_call: TRBV5-4; cdr3_aa: CASSWAGGDSPLHF; cdr3_nt: TGTGCCAGCAGTTGGGCAGGGGGCGATTCACCCCTCCACTTT
d_call: TRBD1; clone_size: few; j_call: TRBJ1-4; v_call: TRBV6-4; cdr3_aa: CASSRDRDEKLFF; cdr3_nt: TGTGCCAGCAGCCGGGACAGGGATGAAAAACTGTTTTTT
d_call: NA; clone_size: NA; j_call: TRBJ1-5; v_call: TRBV28; cdr3_aa: CASSLGGFHQPQHF; cdr3_nt: TGTGCCAGCAGCCTGGGGGGGTTTCATCAGCCCCAGCATTTT
d_call: TRBD1; clone_size: NA; j_call: TRBJ2-5; v_call: TRBV18; cdr3_aa: CASSPPDRPADLETQYF; cdr3_nt: TGTGCCAGCTCCCCACCGGACAGGCCTGCCGATCTAGAGACCCAGTACTTC
d_call: NA; clone_size: NA; j_call: TRBJ2-7; v_call: TRBV21-1; cdr3_aa: CASSKSPSGRFYEQYF; cdr3_nt: TGTGCCAGCAGCAAATCCCCTAGCGGGAGATTCTACGAGCAGTACTTC
d_call: NA; clone_size: NA; j_call: TRBJ1-2; v_call: TRBV11-2; cdr3_aa: CASSSKTGPWYGYTF; cdr3_nt: TGTGCCAGCAGCTCTAAGACAGGCCCCTGGTATGGCTACACCTTC
d_call: NA; clone_size: NA; j_call: TRBJ1-2; v_call: TRBV7-9; cdr3_aa: CASSFDGHVGYTF; cdr3_nt: TGTGCCAGCAGCTTCGACGGACATGTTGGCTACACCTTC
d_call: TRBD2; clone_size: NA; j_call: TRBJ2-3; v_call: TRBV3-1/TRBV3-2; cdr3_aa: CASSPYSGRAPDTQYF; cdr3_nt: TGTGCCAGCAGTCCCTATAGCGGGAGGGCCCCAGATACGCAGTATTTT
d_call: TRBD1; clone_size: NA; j_call: TRBJ2-7; v_call: TRBV7-9; cdr3_aa: CASSSDRDSYEQYF; cdr3_nt: TGTGCCAGCAGTTCTGACAGGGACTCCTACGAGCAGTACTTC
d_call: NA; clone_size: NA; j_call: TRBJ1-2; v_call: TRBV7-2; cdr3_aa: CASSLGPSGLFNYGYTF; cdr3_nt: TGTGCCAGCAGCTTAGGCCCATCCGGTCTTTTTAACTATGGCTACACCTTC
d_call: TRBD1; clone_size: NA; j_call: TRBJ1-6; v_call: TRBV5-1; cdr3_aa: CASSRKTGGDSPLHF; cdr3_nt: TGCGCCAGCAGCCGCAAGACAGGGGGCGATTCACCCCTCCACTTT
d_call: NA; clone_size: few; j_call: TRBJ1-1; v_call: TRBV19; cdr3_aa: CASRNGIQFLTEAFF; cdr3_nt: TGTGCCAGTAGGAACGGAATACAGTTCCTCACTGAAGCTTTCTTT
d_call: TRBD2; clone_size: NA; j_call: TRBJ2-1; v_call: TRBV11-2; cdr3_aa: CASSSGLASYNEQFF; cdr3_nt: TGTGCCAGCAGCTCGGGACTAGCGAGCTACAATGAGCAGTTCTTC
d_call: NA; clone_size: once; j_call: TRBJ1-1; v_call: TRBV11-3; cdr3_aa: CASSLDPKANTEAFF; cdr3_nt: TGTGCCAGCAGCTTAGATCCGAAAGCGAACACTGAAGCTTTCTTT
d_call: TRBD1; clone_size: few; j_call: TRBJ2-5; v_call: TRBV5-4; cdr3_aa: CASSSPPGQGYQETQYF; cdr3_nt: TGTGCCAGCAGCTCCCCCCCGGGACAGGGGTATCAAGAGACCCAGTACTTC
d_call: NA; clone_size: NA; j_call: TRBJ2-5; v_call: TRBV5-1; cdr3_aa: CASSLDPSAQETQYF; cdr3_nt: TGCGCCAGCAGCTTGGATCCTAGCGCCCAAGAGACCCAGTACTTC
d_call: TRBD1; clone_size: few; j_call: TRBJ1-1; v_call: TRBV30; cdr3_aa: CAWSPPDRENTEAFF; cdr3_nt: TGTGCCTGGAGTCCCCCGGACAGGGAGAACACTGAAGCTTTCTTT
d_call: TRBD1; clone_size: NA; j_call: TRBJ1-4; v_call: TRBV2; cdr3_aa: CASNQGATNEKLFF; cdr3_nt: TGTGCCAGCAACCAGGGGGCAACTAATGAAAAACTGTTTTTT
d_call: NA; clone_size: NA; j_call: TRBJ1-2; v_call: TRBV6-5; cdr3_aa: CASSYSAGRLGYGYTF; cdr3_nt: TGTGCCAGCAGTTACTCTGCAGGGAGGCTCGGCTATGGCTACACCTTC
d_call: NA; clone_size: NA; j_call: TRBJ2-7; v_call: TRBV24-1; cdr3_aa: CATSSGLSYEQYF; cdr3_nt: TGTGCCACCAGTAGCGGGCTCTCCTACGAGCAGTACTTC